This entry is about one TCR beta chain. The sample is drawn from a study of blood T cell repertoires in COVID-19. Looking at the study overall: COVID-19 samples collected from the United States, Italy and Spain covered acute and convalescent phases.

This CDR3 region has 14 residues. V lost 3 bases, J lost 3 bases, and 0 bases stayed unmatched. Per germline, CDR1 SGHNT and CDR2 YENEEA. Original processing methods: The assay estimated nucleated cells by amplifying reference gene primers. Generated by immunoSEQ multiplex PCR, the TCRdb table keeps only in-frame clones and is missing some. That table gives V, J and clone size, and the DNA gave D and trimming. Of about 270,000 clones in the sample, about nine tenths were seen once. The receptor was derived from a woman in her sixties who had recovered from COVID-19. The sample taken for sequencing was peripheral blood. The chain uses TRBV11-3 and TRBJ1-2; 11 positions agree with TRBD1. For the CDR3, the DNA is TGTGCCAGCAGCTTGGACAGGGGGCACTATGGCTACACCTTC. Amino acids: CASSLDRGHYGYTF.